These 24 T cell receptor beta chains share one sample of origin, sequenced in a study of T cells in Graves' hyperthyroidism and ophthalmopathy (dated by TCRdb to the late 2010s). Library preparation was by multiplex PCR. Instrument on record: Illumina HiSeq 2000. The TCR beta CDR3 regions were amplified from the RNA transcripts. The first round of RT-PCR for the TCR CDR3 was performed with the HTBI primer set and the Qiagen OneStep RT-PCR kit. TCRdb trimmed public reads at Q25 via fastp, called clones via MiXCR and kept in-frame beta chains. Identical CDR3 protein sequences are pooled into one entry, listed with their most common genes and DNA. The sample profile shows a few hundred thousand distinct CDR3 sequences; about 18% of them were found once. About 4% of the sample is taken by the ten largest. Sequencing used blood. Receptors originate from a woman in her late teens or twenties with Graves' hyperthyroidism.

There are many counts of this clonotype. This chain uses TRBV12-3 or TRBV12-4 with TRBJ2-7; tentatively, D is TRBD1 or TRBD2 (5 bases each). Trimming took 4 bases from V and 5 from J, leaving 12 bases between them. The length of the CDR3 is 13 residues. Here the CDR3 reads CASSYSQGDEQYF. CDR3 DNA sequence: TGTGCCAGCAGTTACAGCCAGGGAGACGAGCAGTACTTC.

This clonotype was recorded at least ten times. This chain connects TRBV12-3 or TRBV12-4 to TRBJ2-2, with no clear D. The germline V and J ends were trimmed by 8 bases and 1 base, with 14 bases remaining between them. The CDR3 sequence is 15 residues long. For the CDR3, the DNA is TGTGCCAGCCGATGGACGTATAAGAACACCGGGGAGCTGTTTTTT. It translates to CASRWTYKNTGELFF.

This clonotype appeared many times. The J gene is TRBJ2-7, the V gene TRBV20-1; D is possibly TRBD1 (6 bases). Deletions cut 6 bases from V and 0 bases from J, with 21 bases between. In germline, CDR1 is DFQATT, CDR2 SNEGSKA (reference sequence). This CDR3 is 16 amino acids long. This CDR3 reads CSAGFYGTLVSYEQYF. DNA of the CDR3: TGCAGTGCCGGCTTCTACGGGACACTCGTCTCCTACGAGCAGTACTTC.

This clonotype came up a few times. The chain couples TRBV18 to TRBJ1-5, with a weak D call TRBD1 (5 bases). The CDR3 spans 15 residues. V gave up 4 bases and J gave up 6 bases, with 16 bases separating them. CDR1 is KGHSH and CDR2 is LQKENI in the germline V gene. The CDR3: CASSLEGSWGQPQHF. CDR3 sequence (DNA): TGTGCCAGCTCACTCGAGGGGTCGTGGGGTCAGCCCCAGCATTTT.

The chain couples TRBV18 to TRBJ2-5; D may match TRBD1 or TRBD2 (5 bases each). Trimming took off 4 bases at V and 4 bases at J, with 16 bases between the two ends. In germline, CDR1 is KGHSH, CDR2 LQKENI. The CDR3 is 15 amino acids. The CDR3 nucleotides read TGTGCCAGCTCACGAAGGACAAACGGGGCAGAGACCCAGTACTTC. It codes for CASSRRTNGAETQYF.

In this sample, this clonotype turned up many times. The rearrangement joins TRBV2 to TRBJ1-2, with D hard to call. This CDR3 is built from 14 residues. Between the trimmed V and J ends, which lost 7 bases and 0 bases, there was a span of 12 bases. Germline V lookup: CDR1 SNHLY, CDR2 FYNNEI. This CDR3 is CASKRTQTNYGYTF. The CDR3 DNA reads TGTGCCAGCAAAAGGACTCAAACTAACTATGGCTACACCTTC.

J is TRBJ1-5 and V is TRBV12-3 or TRBV12-4, with D tentatively TRBD1 (5 bases). V lost 1 base, J lost 3 bases, and 16 bases lay in between. The CDR3 is 17 amino acids. The CDR3 sequence is CASSLVALGRNNQPQHF. As DNA, the CDR3 is TGTGCCAGCAGTTTAGTAGCGTTGGGACGGAACAATCAGCCCCAGCATTTT.

This clonotype was counted at least ten times. The V call is TRBV9, the J call TRBJ2-6, with D possibly being TRBD1 (6 bases). This CDR3 is built from 15 residues. Looked up from germline, CDR1 is SGDLS and CDR2 is YYNGEE. V lost 4 bases to trimming and J lost 2 bases, with 10 bases between them. CDR3 sequence (DNA): TGTGCCAGCAGCTTCGGGACAACTGGGGCCAACGTCCTGACTTTC. Its translation: CASSFGTTGANVLTF.

This clonotype was seen at least ten times. The chain recombines TRBV7-9 with TRBJ1-1, with D perhaps matching TRBD1 (5 bases). The CDR3 extends over 15 amino acids. In germline, CDR1 is SEHNR, CDR2 FQNEAQ (reference sequence). V was clipped by 1 base and J by 6 bases, with 15 bases between them. The CDR3 loop reads CASSLGAGSTAEAFF. The CDR3 DNA reads TGTGCCAGCAGCTTAGGAGCAGGGTCTACGGCTGAAGCTTTCTTT.

This clonotype has ten or more counts. The chain is built from TRBV11-1 and TRBJ2-3; perhaps D is TRBD1 or TRBD2 (5 bases each). Germline V CDR1 and CDR2: SGHAT, FQDESV (reference sequence). Trimming removed 0 bases at V and 2 bases at J, with 9 bases between. This CDR3 is 15 amino acids long. The chain's CDR3 is CASSLAGEFTDTQYF. The DNA for the CDR3 is TGTGCCAGCAGCTTAGCGGGGGAGTTCACAGATACGCAGTATTTT.

This clonotype was detected many times. The rearrangement links TRBV6-5 to TRBJ2-7; TRBD2 matches 7 bases. CDR3 length: 15 residues. V lost 2 bases, J lost 2 bases, and 6 bases stayed unmatched. CDR1 is MNHEY, CDR2 SVGAGI, per germline. The DNA for the CDR3 is TGTGCCAGCAGTTACGGTGGGGGGGGGACCTACGAGCAGTACTTC. It encodes CASSYGGGGTYEQYF.

Concerning this clonotype itself: One end of the junction is discordant with germline, which a read error may explain. The rearrangement uses TRBV6-5 and TRBJ1-1, with 7 bases lining up with TRBD1. The germline V gene has CDR1 MNHEY and CDR2 SVGAGI. The CDR3 contains 15 residues. The CDR3 loop reads CASSYEGARVTEACF. CDR3 coding DNA: TGTGCCAGCAGTTACGAGGGGGCGCGGGTCACTGAAGCTTGCTTT.

Many counts were recorded for this clonotype. This sequence joins TRBV29-1 and TRBJ2-7; 8 nucleotides match TRBD1. In germline, CDR1 is SQVTM, CDR2 ANQGSEA. V dropped 2 bases and J dropped 3; count of bases not matched to a gene: 0. The CDR3 length is 12 residues. CDR3 nucleotides: TGCAGCGTTGAAACAGGGGGCTACGAGCAGTACTTC. Its protein is CSVETGGYEQYF.

CDR3 amino acids: CASSPRDGVREQYF. In nucleotides, the CDR3 is TGTGCCAGCTCACCCCGGGACGGAGTACGGGAGCAGTACTTC. V is TRBV18 and J is TRBJ2-7; D may match TRBD1 or TRBD2 (5 bases each). V was cut by 3 bases and J by 7 bases, with 16 bases left in between. Looked up from germline, CDR1 is KGHSH and CDR2 is LQKENI. This CDR3 is built from 14 residues.

This clonotype was observed a few times. V usage is TRBV4-1 and J usage is TRBJ1-3; TRBD1 aligns across 7 bases. CDR1 is MGHRA and CDR2 is YSYEKL in the germline V gene. V dropped 0 bases and J dropped 4; count of bases not matched to a gene: 12. The CDR3 runs to 18 residues. In nucleotides, the CDR3 is TGCGCCAGCAGCCAAGAGAGGACCCTAGGACAGGCCGGAAACACCATATATTTT. This encodes CASSQERTLGQAGNTIYF.

This clonotype has more than one count but fewer than ten. A clone one base away is much larger, so this may be a read error. This chain connects TRBV6-1 to TRBJ2-4; D is possibly TRBD2 (6 bases). The germline gives CDR1 MNHNS, CDR2 SASEGT. The CDR3 loop spans 16 amino acids. The CDR3 loop reads CASSPGVGIAKNIKYF. The CDR3 bases are TGTGCCAGCAGTCCGGGGGTGGGGATAGCCAAAAACATTAAGTACTTC.

This clonotype was detected many times. This chain joins TRBV11-2 and TRBJ1-1, with D unresolved. The germline CDR1 and CDR2 sequences are SGHAT and FQNNGV. CDR3 length equals 11 residues. V dropped 3 bases and J dropped 3 bases, with 2 bases sitting between them. CDR3 coding DNA: TGTGCCAGCAGCTTTTACACTGAAGCTTTCTTT. It is translated as CASSFYTEAFF.

In this sample, this clonotype turned up many times. A much larger clone lies a single base off, so this may be a read error. The chain uses TRBV7-2 and TRBJ2-7; tentatively, D is TRBD1 (6 bases). The germline CDR1 and CDR2 sequences are SGHTA and FQGNSA. Between the trimmed V and J ends, which lost 6 bases and 6 bases, there was a span of 18 bases. The CDR3 consists of 14 residues. The CDR3 loop reads CASREVQGWSEQYF. For the CDR3, the DNA is TGTGCCAGCAGAGAAGTACAGGGTTGGTCCGAGCAGTACTTC.

This clonotype occurred a few times. The chain joins TRBV9 to TRBJ1-3; D is ambiguous. V lost 6 bases to trimming and J lost 0 bases, with 10 bases between them. Germline V gives CDR1 SGDLS, CDR2 YYNGEE. This CDR3 region has 14 residues. The CDR3 coding sequence is TGTGCCAGCAACATGGGGAACTCTGGAAACACCATATATTTT. Its translation is CASNMGNSGNTIYF.

The chain joins TRBV11-2 to TRBJ2-4; 8 bases are shared with TRBD2. Germline V CDR1 and CDR2: SGHAT, FQNNGV. J lost 5 bases, V lost 5 bases, and 2 bases had no gene match. The CDR3 covers 13 residues. The CDR3 bases are TGTGCCAGCAGCATGGGACTAGAAAACATTCAGTACTTC. Amino acids: CASSMGLENIQYF. Variable domain in full (rest from reference TRBV11-2 and TRBJ2-4): EAGVAQSPRYKIIEKRQSVAFWCNPISGHATLYWYQQILGQGPKLLIQFQNNGVVDDSQLPKDRFSAERLKGVDSTLKIQPAKLEDSAVYLCASSMGLENIQYFGAGTRLSVL.

V usage is TRBV30 and J usage is TRBJ2-7; D is unclear. This CDR3 has 13 residues. Looked up from germline, CDR1 is GTSNPN and CDR2 is SVGIG (reference sequence). With 2 bases removed from V and 3 bases from J, the gap between germline ends came to 11 bases. CDR3 amino acids: CAWSSGQIYEQYF. CDR3 nucleotides: TGTGCCTGGAGTTCGGGCCAGATCTACGAGCAGTACTTC.

The chain carries TRBV5-1 and TRBJ1-2; D unclear. The CDR3 consists of 12 residues. V was pared by 0 bases and J by 7 bases, with 7 bases between. Germline CDR1 and CDR2: SGHRS and YFSETQ. CDR3 in amino acids: CASSLEESGYTF. CDR3 DNA sequence: TGCGCCAGCAGCTTGGAGGAGAGTGGCTACACCTTC.

There are many counts of this clonotype. The junction departs from the called germline gene at one end, perhaps through a read error. This sequence joins TRBV7-9 and TRBJ2-2, with D perhaps TRBD1 (6 bases). From germline, CDR1 is SEHNR and CDR2 FQNEAQ (reference sequence). The CDR3 runs 13 residues. In nucleotides, the CDR3 is TGTGCTAGCAGCTCTACAGGGACCGGGGAGCTGTTTTTT. The encoded protein is CASSSTGTGELFF.

This clonotype has a single count. V gene TRBV6-1 combines with J gene TRBJ1-2; D is unclear. Looked up from germline, CDR1 is MNHNS and CDR2 is SASEGT. CDR3 length: 14 amino acids. Trimming stripped 6 bases from V and 2 bases from J, with 13 bases between. The CDR3, as DNA: TGTGCCAGCAGCCCGATCAGTCCCAACTATGGCTACACCTTC. It is translated as CASSPISPNYGYTF.